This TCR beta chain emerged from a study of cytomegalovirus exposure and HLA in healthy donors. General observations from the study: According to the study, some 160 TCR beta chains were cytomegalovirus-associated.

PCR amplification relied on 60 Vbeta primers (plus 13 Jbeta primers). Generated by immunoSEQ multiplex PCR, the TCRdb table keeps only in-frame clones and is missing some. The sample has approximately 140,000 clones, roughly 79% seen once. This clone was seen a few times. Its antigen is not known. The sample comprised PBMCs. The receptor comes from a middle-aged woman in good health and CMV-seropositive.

DNA of the CDR3: TGTGCCAGCAGCCCCGGCGGCTACGAGCAGTACTTC. Translating it yields CASSPGGYEQYF. J is TRBJ2-7 and V is TRBV5-6; the D is unclear. The CDR3 sequence is 12 residues long. Germline CDR1 is SGHDT and CDR2 is YYEEEE. Trimming stripped 4 bases from V and 3 bases from J, with 8 bases between.